Listed below are T cell receptor beta chains from one sample, sequenced in a study of PD-L1 blockade in urothelial cancer. Generated by immunoSEQ multiplex PCR, the TCRdb table keeps only in-frame clones and is missing some. The sample lists about 43,000 clones; 75% to 85% were seen once. The source was PBMCs, collected around atezolizumab (anti-PD-L1) treatment. The receptors come from a man aged 55 to 70 with urothelial cancer. The CDR3 runs from the conserved cysteine through the conserved F or W. A D gene is named only where the DNA matches it firmly. Some rows have no size entry. The others give once, few or many, or a class for an expanded clone.

>15|TRBJ2-5|TRBV2|.|.
CASSERLVRGETQYF
TGTGCCAGCAGTGAAAGGCTGGTCAGGGGTGAGACCCAGTACTTC
>16|TRBJ1-2|TRBV18|.|.
CASSTTKGGGVDGYTF
TGTGCCAGCTCAACGACCAAGGGTGGAGGGGTTGATGGCTACACCTTC
>14|TRBJ1-2|TRBV18|.|.
CASSPGQGNYGYTF
TGTGCCAGCTCACCGGGGCAGGGGAACTATGGCTACACCTTC
>15|TRBJ2-7|TRBV7-9|.|.
CASSPWGQGAREQYF
TGTGCCAGCAGCCCTTGGGGGCAGGGAGCAAGAGAGCAGTACTTC
>15|TRBJ1-4|TRBV7-2|.|.
CASSPGQLSNEKLFF
TGTGCCAGCAGCCCCGGACAGCTATCTAATGAAAAACTGTTTTTT
>13|TRBJ1-4|TRBV6-1|.|.
CASRAGTNEKLFF
TGTGCCAGCAGAGCAGGAACTAATGAAAAACTGTTTTTT
>14|TRBJ2-7|TRBV23-1|.|once
CASSPTGPLGEQYF
TGCGCCAGCAGTCCTACAGGGCCTCTTGGTGAGCAGTACTTC
>14|TRBJ1-1|TRBV7-9|.|few
CASSLGREFTEAFF
TGTGCCAGCAGCTTAGGGAGGGAATTCACTGAAGCTTTCTTT
>16|TRBJ1-3|TRBV7-9|TRBD1|.
CASSLGQGAPGNTIYF
TGTGCCAGCAGCTTAGGACAGGGGGCGCCGGGAAACACCATATATTTT
>13|TRBJ1-1|TRBV19|TRBD1|few
CASNDRGNTEAFF
TGTGCCAGTAATGACAGGGGGAACACTGAAGCTTTCTTT
>14|TRBJ1-1|TRBV19|.|.
CASMWGRGDTEAFF
TGTGCCAGCATGTGGGGCAGGGGTGACACTGAAGCTTTCTTT
>17|TRBJ2-2|TRBV7-8|TRBD1|.
CASSLGQDRVYSGELFF
TGTGCCAGCAGCTTAGGCCAGGACAGGGTTTATTCCGGGGAGCTGTTTTTT
>16|TRBJ2-1|TRBV4-2|TRBD2|.
CASSQVTSGQTNEQFF
TGTGCCAGCAGCCAAGTCACTAGCGGACAAACCAATGAGCAGTTCTTC
>15|TRBJ1-5|TRBV30|TRBD1|.
CAWRYPGQANQPQHF
TGTGCCTGGAGATACCCGGGACAGGCAAATCAGCCCCAGCATTTT
>12|TRBJ2-7|TRBV28|TRBD2|.
CASSSSGGQQYF
TGTGCCAGCAGCTCTAGCGGGGGGCAGCAGTACTTC
>15|TRBJ1-2|TRBV15|TRBD1|.
CATSRDRRTGAGYTF
TGTGCCACCAGCAGAGATCGAAGGACAGGGGCTGGCTACACCTTC
>11|TRBJ1-2|TRBV5-1|.|.
CASSSGWGYTF
TGCGCCAGCAGCTCAGGGTGGGGCTACACCTTC
>15|TRBJ2-1|TRBV7-2|.|.
CASSPGALSYNEQFF
TGTGCCAGCAGTCCTGGGGCTCTCTCCTACAATGAGCAGTTCTTC
>13|TRBJ2-7|TRBV7-8|.|.
CASSSPEGSEQYF
TGTGCCAGCAGCAGTCCGGAGGGGTCCGAGCAGTACTTC
>13|TRBJ1-1|TRBV30|.|few
CAWMDRLNTEAFF
TGTGCCTGGATGGACAGACTTAACACTGAAGCTTTCTTT
>15|TRBJ2-7|TRBV28|TRBD2|.
CASSFGVAGFYEQYF
TGTGCCAGCAGTTTCGGAGTAGCGGGCTTCTACGAGCAGTACTTC
>18|TRBJ2-1|TRBV7-2|TRBD2|.
CASRSGTSGVSYHNEQFF
TGTGCCAGCAGGTCCGGGACTAGCGGGGTGAGTTACCACAATGAGCAGTTCTTC
>13|TRBJ1-5|TRBV7-2|.|once
CASSGQINQPQHF
TGTGCCAGCAGCGGACAGATCAATCAGCCCCAGCATTTT
>17|TRBJ2-2|TRBV5-5|TRBD1|.
CASSLVPGQGDTGELFF
TGTGCCAGCAGCTTGGTCCCGGGACAGGGAGACACCGGGGAGCTGTTTTTT
>15|TRBJ2-3|TRBV28|.|.
CASIERGGATDTQYF
TGTGCCAGCATCGAACGAGGGGGGGCGACAGATACGCAGTATTTT
>13|TRBJ1-1|TRBV10-2|TRBD1|.
CAGGQGRNTEAFF
TGCGCCGGCGGACAGGGACGGAACACTGAAGCTTTCTTT
>17|TRBJ2-5|TRBV29-1|TRBD2|once
CSAGGASGVTLQETQYF
TGCAGCGCCGGGGGGGCTAGCGGGGTTACACTCCAAGAGACCCAGTACTTC
>15|TRBJ2-3|TRBV5-1|TRBD1|.
CASSSGQGYTDTQYF
TGCGCCAGCAGCTCGGGACAGGGTTACACAGATACGCAGTATTTT
>13|TRBJ1-1|TRBV30|.|.
CAWSRGMNTEAFF
TGTGCCTGGAGTAGGGGCATGAACACTGAAGCTTTCTTT
>13|TRBJ1-5|TRBV4-1|.|.
CASSQGPNQPQHF
TGCGCCAGCAGCCAAGGGCCCAATCAGCCCCAGCATTTT
>16|TRBJ1-4|TRBV12-2|.|few
CASRLAGRDRGEKLFF
TGTGCAAGTCGCTTAGCGGGACGGGACAGGGGCGAAAAACTGTTTTTT
>13|TRBJ2-7|TRBV7-2|.|.
CASSSRVTYEQYF
TGTGCCAGCAGCTCCCGGGTGACCTACGAGCAGTACTTC
>15|TRBJ2-5|TRBV27|TRBD2|once
CASRRTSGYQETQYF
TGTGCCAGCAGAAGGACTAGCGGATACCAAGAGACCCAGTACTTC
>14|TRBJ1-2|TRBV5-6|.|.
CASSLAIAGNGYTF
TGTGCCAGCAGCTTGGCCATTGCGGGAAATGGCTACACCTTC
>14|TRBJ2-1|TRBV19|.|.
CASSIDPVRGEQFF
TGTGCCAGTAGTATCGACCCTGTTCGGGGTGAGCAGTTCTTC
>14|TRBJ2-1|TRBV5-8|TRBD1|.
CASSLDRGVDEQFF
TGTGCCAGCAGCTTGGACAGGGGTGTAGATGAGCAGTTCTTC
>13|TRBJ2-1|TRBV11-3|.|.
CASSLGEYNEQFF
TGTGCCAGCAGCTTAGGAGAATACAATGAGCAGTTCTTC
>14|TRBJ2-7|TRBV5-6|.|.
CASSPGAGSYEQYF
TGTGCCAGCAGTCCTGGGGCTGGATCCTACGAGCAGTACTTC
>13|TRBJ2-1|TRBV6-5|TRBD2|.
CASKRGGLHEQFF
TGTGCCAGCAAGCGGGGGGGCCTCCATGAGCAGTTCTTC
>16|TRBJ2-3|TRBV5-1|TRBD2|.
CASSQLAGGSTDTQYF
TGCGCCAGCAGCCAACTAGCGGGGGGGAGCACAGATACGCAGTATTTT